The 31 T cell receptor beta chains reported below all come from one sample, sequenced in a study of post-analysis software for immune sequencing data. General study points: Included in a set of 5 or 6 TRBV segments more frequent in patients than controls were TRBV5-6, TRBV5-1 and TRBV20-1.

For these TCRs, the target antigens are not known. Unique molecular identifiers were built into the TCR beta cDNA libraries. Each CDR3 protein gets one entry after TCRdb re-called the PCR reads with MiXCR. The sample records 500,000 to 600,000 distinct CDR3 sequences, 40% to 50% being singletons. The sequencing input was blood. These TCRs come from a girl aged 5-17 years with multiple sclerosis.

The CDR3 is CASSYRDRVYEQYF. The CDR3 DNA follows: TGTGCCAGCAGTTATAGGGACAGGGTTTACGAGCAGTACTTC. The chain joins TRBV12-3 or TRBV12-4 to TRBJ2-7; 9 positions agree with TRBD1. The CDR3 consists of 14 residues. Unmatched junction bases numbered 5, after V lost 4 bases and J lost 4 bases.

This rearrangement joins TRBV3-1 to TRBJ2-1; D ambiguous. The V end lost 4 bases, the J end lost 7 bases, and 11 bases lay between the germline ends. Germline CDR1 is LGHDT and CDR2 is YNNKEL (reference sequence). CDR3 length equals 13 residues. CDR3 region: CASSPDAANEQFF. The CDR3 nucleotides read TGTGCCAGCAGCCCAGACGCGGCTAATGAGCAGTTCTTC.

This chain connects TRBV10-3 to TRBJ2-2; D might be TRBD1 (5 bases). The CDR3 contains 19 residues. V lost 3 bases to trimming and J lost 2 bases, with 22 bases between them. Germline V gives CDR1 ENHRY, CDR2 SYGVKD. CDR3 sequence (DNA): TGTGCCATCAGTGACCCTACGATCGACAGAGAAGCTAACACCGGGGAGCTGTTTTTT. Translation: CAISDPTIDREANTGELFF.

This clonotype came up once. Lacking the conserved final phenylalanine or tryptophan, this CDR3 likely reflects a read error. CDR3 DNA: TGCAGTGCTAGAAATCGGGCCCAACTTGGAAGTGATACGCAGTATTGT. Translated: CSARNRAQLGSDTQYC. This chain connects TRBV20-1 to TRBJ2-3; D gene unclear. Trimming left V 2 bases short and J 6 bases short, with 21 bases between. Germline CDR1 reads DFQATT; CDR2 reads SNEGSKA (reference sequence). The CDR3 totals 16 residues.

The gene calls are TRBV5-1 and TRBJ1-2; D gene unclear. CDR1 and CDR2 from the germline V gene are SGHRS and YFSETQ. The CDR3 is 14 residues long. With 0 bases removed from V and 0 bases from J, the gap between germline ends came to 6 bases. CDR3 sequence reads: CASSLGMPNYGYTF. CDR3 sequence (DNA): TGCGCCAGCAGCTTGGGAATGCCTAACTATGGCTACACCTTC.

The V call is TRBV5-1, the J call TRBJ1-2; possible D gene TRBD1, 5 bases. Per the germline V gene, CDR1 is SGHRS and CDR2 is YFSETQ. V was trimmed by 3 bases and J by 8 bases, leaving 20 bases between them. This CDR3 is built from 15 residues. The CDR3 protein is CASSSGGGNPHGYTF. The CDR3 coding sequence is TGCGCCAGCAGCTCCGGTGGGGGGAACCCTCACGGCTACACCTTC.

The V call is TRBV5-1, the J call TRBJ1-2, with 10 positions matching TRBD1. With V trimmed by 4 bases and J by 4 bases, 7 bases remained unmatched. Germline V gene data show CDR1 as SGHRS and CDR2 as YFSETQ. The CDR3 sequence is 15 residues long. The CDR3 spells CASSRDRGSGYGYTF. CDR3 sequence (DNA): TGCGCCAGCAGCCGGGACAGGGGTTCGGGCTATGGCTACACCTTC.

This clonotype turned up a few times. CDR3 in DNA: TGCAGTGCTAGAGTTACCGGCAATCAGCCCCAGCATTTT. Protein sequence: CSARVTGNQPQHF. The chain carries TRBV20-1 and TRBJ1-5; D uncertain. The CDR3 contains 13 residues. In germline, CDR1 is DFQATT, CDR2 SNEGSKA (reference sequence). Trimming took 1 base from V and 2 from J, leaving 6 bases between them.

The table lists this clonotype with a few counts. The CDR3, as DNA: TGTGCCAGCAGTGAAAGGTGGGACACTGAAGCTTTCTTT. Its protein is CASSERWDTEAFF. J is TRBJ1-1 and V is TRBV2; no definite D call. In germline, CDR1 is SNHLY, CDR2 FYNNEI. This CDR3 has 13 residues. The V and J ends lost 2 bases and 3 bases respectively, with 7 bases between them. Combining the CDR3 with reference TRBV2 and TRBJ1-1 gives the whole variable domain EPEVTQTPSHQVTQMGQEVILRCVPISNHLYFYWYRQILGQKVEFLVSFYNNEISEKSEIFDDQFSVERPDGSNFTLKIRSTKLEDSAMYFCASSERWDTEAFFGQGTRLTVV.

This rearrangement joins TRBV7-9 to TRBJ2-7; tentatively, D is TRBD1 or TRBD2 (5 bases each). V dropped 5 bases and J dropped 0 bases, with 17 bases sitting between them. The CDR3 sequence is 16 residues long. CDR1 is SEHNR, CDR2 FQNEAQ, per germline (reference sequence). The DNA for the CDR3 is TGTGCCAGCAGCCCCCTCTCCTATGGGACCTCCTACGAGCAGTACTTC. It codes for CASSPLSYGTSYEQYF. The complete variable domain, with remaining parts taken from reference TRBV7-9 and TRBJ2-7, reads DTGVSQNPRHKITKRGQNVTFRCDPISEHNRLYWYRQTLGQGPEFLTYFQNEAQLEKSRLLSDRFSAERPKGSFSTLEIQRTEQGDSAMYLCASSPLSYGTSYEQYFGPGTRLTVT.

The rearrangement links TRBV12-3 or TRBV12-4 to TRBJ2-3, with 13 nucleotides matching TRBD2. The V gene end was trimmed by 8 bases and the J gene end by 2 bases; junction bases not matched to a gene: 16. The CDR3 spans 19 residues. CDR3 region: CASDSIFETSGRFTDTQYF. The CDR3 DNA reads as TGTGCCAGCGACTCCATCTTTGAGACTAGCGGGAGGTTCACAGATACGCAGTATTTT.

The J gene is TRBJ2-1, the V gene TRBV7-2; no definite D call. Trimming removed 2 bases from V and 6 bases from J, with 8 bases in between. The CDR3 has 13 residues. CDR1 is SGHTA and CDR2 is FQGNSA in the germline V gene. The CDR3 here is CASSLRIRNEQFF. The CDR3 bases are TGTGCCAGCAGCTTAAGGATTCGCAATGAGCAGTTCTTC.

This clonotype has a handful of counts. J is TRBJ2-7 and V is TRBV12-3 or TRBV12-4, with 9 nucleotides matching TRBD2. V trimming: 7 bases; J trimming: 1 base; junction bases outside the gene matches: 8. The CDR3 is 15 amino acids. CDR3 in amino acids: CASNLLAGISYEQYF. The CDR3 coding sequence is TGTGCCAGCAATCTACTAGCGGGTATTTCCTACGAGCAGTACTTC.

Many counts were recorded for this clonotype. The rearrangement uses TRBV29-1 and TRBJ2-5; D may be TRBD1 (6 bases). The germline gives CDR1 SQVTM, CDR2 ANQGSEA. CDR3 length equals 12 residues. The germline V and J ends were trimmed by 4 bases and 3 bases, with 9 bases remaining between them. CDR3 loop: CSVVRGKETQYF. The CDR3 DNA follows: TGCAGCGTTGTTAGGGGGAAAGAGACCCAGTACTTC.

The V gene is TRBV12-3 or TRBV12-4, the J gene TRBJ2-7; possible D gene TRBD1, 6 bases. V lost 10 bases and J 1 base, leaving 17 bases between the germline ends. This CDR3 has 14 residues. CDR3 bases: TGTGCCAACACCTTTGGGACACCGTCCTACGAGCAGTACTTC. Translation: CANTFGTPSYEQYF.

V and J are TRBV20-1 and TRBJ2-7; D is unresolved. V was clipped by 5 bases and J by 3 bases, with 8 bases between them. This CDR3 has 11 amino acids. Germline-derived CDR1 and CDR2 are DFQATT and SNEGSKA (reference sequence). CDR3 nucleotides: TGCAGTGCTCCCAACGACTACGAGCAGTACTTC. This encodes CSAPNDYEQYF.

This clonotype was picked up a small number of times. V and J are TRBV6-5 and TRBJ2-7, with D unresolved. V lost 4 bases to trimming and J lost 0 bases, with 13 bases between them. The CDR3 is made up of 15 amino acids. Germline CDR1 and CDR2: MNHEY and SVGAGI. CDR3 sequence (DNA): TGTGCCAGCAGTTCGTATCCGGACGGCTCCTACGAGCAGTACTTC. Amino acids: CASSSYPDGSYEQYF.

The rearrangement joins TRBV5-1 to TRBJ2-7; 7 bases match TRBD1. CDR1 is SGHRS and CDR2 is YFSETQ in the germline V gene. V lost 4 bases and J lost 0; bases outside the gene matches: 10. CDR3 size: 16 residues. The CDR3: CASSVPADRSSYEQYF. DNA for the CDR3: TGCGCCAGCAGCGTACCGGCGGACAGGAGCTCCTACGAGCAGTACTTC.

This clonotype was found a few times. This chain joins TRBV24-1 and TRBJ2-5; TRBD1 matches 12 bases. From germline, CDR1 is KGHDR and CDR2 SFDVKD. After removal of 7 bases from V and 5 bases from J, the junction contained 7 bases not matched to a gene. This CDR3 has 15 amino acids. CDR3 bases: TGTGCCACCAGCGAAGGGACAGGGGGCGCGGAGACCCAGTACTTC. As protein: CATSEGTGGAETQYF.

In its sample, this clonotype was seen a few times. V is TRBV20-1 and J is TRBJ2-1, with D uncertain. The CDR3 covers 16 residues. Germline V gene lookup returns CDR1 DFQATT and CDR2 SNEGSKA (reference sequence). Between the trimmed V and J ends, which lost 4 bases and 4 bases, there was a span of 20 bases. The CDR3 loop reads CSATEVSPSAYNEQFF. The CDR3 DNA is TGCAGTGCTACAGAAGTTTCCCCTTCTGCTTACAATGAGCAGTTCTTC.

The chain has TRBV20-1 and TRBJ2-7; 7 bases agree with TRBD1. Losses at the gene ends were 7 bases for V and 2 bases for J; bases not matched to a gene: 8. The CDR3 covers 13 residues. CDR1 DFQATT and CDR2 SNEGSKA come from the germline V gene (reference sequence). The CDR3 coding sequence is TGCAGTGTCCCGGGACAGTTTACCTACGAGCAGTACTTC. Translation gives CSVPGQFTYEQYF.

The genes are TRBV20-1 and TRBJ2-1; 8 positions match TRBD2. CDR3 length: 14 amino acids. V was pared by 3 bases and J by 5 bases, with 6 bases of the junction left unmatched. Per germline, CDR1 DFQATT and CDR2 SNEGSKA (reference sequence). CDR3 residues: CSARAAGDHNEQFF. DNA for the CDR3: TGCAGTGCTAGGGCAGCGGGGGATCACAATGAGCAGTTCTTC.

Here the CDR3 DNA reads TGCAGCGCTGGGCAGGGGGGTCAGCCCCAGCATTTT. Translated, it gives CSAGQGGQPQHF. The chain couples TRBV29-1 to TRBJ1-5; TRBD1 matches at 7 bases. V dropped 7 bases and J dropped 6; count of bases not matched to a gene: 6. The CDR3 consists of 12 residues. Germline-derived CDR1 and CDR2 are SQVTM and ANQGSEA.

V is TRBV6-4 and J is TRBJ2-5; D is perhaps TRBD1 (6 bases). The germline CDR1 and CDR2 sequences are MRHNA and SNTAGT. V lost 5 bases, J lost 5 bases, and 15 bases lay in between. The CDR3 is made up of 14 amino acids. The CDR3 DNA reads as TGTGCCAGCAGTCCCCGAGGGGGTTCGGAGACCCAGTACTTC. It is translated as CASSPRGGSETQYF.

The chain couples TRBV4-1 to TRBJ2-7; D possibly uses TRBD1 or TRBD2 (6 bases each). V was cut by 4 bases and J by 3 bases, with 16 bases left in between. The germline V gene encodes CDR1 MGHRA and CDR2 YSYEKL. The CDR3 has 15 amino acids. The CDR3 region is CASSRLEGGYYEQYF. The CDR3 DNA follows: TGCGCCAGCAGCCGGTTGGAGGGGGGATACTACGAGCAGTACTTC.

This clonotype has more than one count but fewer than ten. The chain is built from TRBV12-3 or TRBV12-4 and TRBJ2-1, with D unclear. The CDR3 runs 13 residues. V lost 3 bases to trimming and J lost 3 bases, with 6 bases between them. CDR3 sequence: CASSLMVYNEQFF. CDR3 nucleotides: TGTGCCAGCAGTTTGATGGTCTACAATGAGCAGTTCTTC.

This chain uses TRBV5-4 with TRBJ2-7, with 7 bases lining up with TRBD1. V was pared by 0 bases and J by 2 bases, with 8 bases of the junction left unmatched. CDR1 is SGHNT, CDR2 YYREEE, per germline (reference sequence). This CDR3 is built from 16 residues. In DNA form, the CDR3 reads TGTGCCAGCAGCTTGGGCAACTCCCAGGGGGCCTACGAGCAGTACTTC. Encoded protein: CASSLGNSQGAYEQYF.

This clonotype turned up a few times. V usage is TRBV12-3 or TRBV12-4 and J usage is TRBJ2-2; TRBD2 matches at 9 bases. This CDR3 contains 14 residues. Germline trimming cut 6 bases from V and 3 bases from J; bases unmatched to any gene: 2. CDR3 region: CASRRTSDTGELFF. Here the CDR3 DNA reads TGTGCCAGCAGGAGGACTAGCGACACCGGGGAGCTGTTTTTT.

In this sample, this clonotype turned up a few times. This chain connects TRBV12-3 or TRBV12-4 to TRBJ2-1; 8 positions agree with TRBD1. V lost 5 bases and J lost 6; bases outside the gene matches: 9. The CDR3 totals 15 residues. The CDR3 spells CASSPQGRGLNEQFF. CDR3 sequence (DNA): TGTGCCAGCAGTCCCCAAGGCAGGGGGCTCAATGAGCAGTTCTTC.

Remarks on this clonotype: Mismatch with germline at one junction end may stem from a read error. The genes are TRBV29-1 and TRBJ2-7, with D perhaps TRBD2 (5 bases). The assigned J gene may be wrong: the sequence end matches TRBJ2-5 better. The germline V gene has CDR1 SQVTM and CDR2 ANQGSEA. This CDR3 is 14 amino acids long. CDR3 region: CSVEFRKRQETQYF. Here the CDR3 DNA reads TGTAGCGTTGAATTCAGGAAGCGGCAAGAGACCCAGTACTTC.

The chain joins TRBV4-2 to TRBJ2-2; 11 bases are shared with TRBD1. This CDR3 comprises 15 residues. The junction had 3 bases not matched to a gene; V was cut back by 6 bases and J by 3 bases. Germline V CDR1 and CDR2: LGHNA, YNFKEQ. CDR3 DNA sequence: TGTGCCAGCAGACAGGACAGGGGGCACACCGGGGAGCTGTTTTTT. It is translated as CASRQDRGHTGELFF.